These 29 T cell receptor beta chains originate from one sample sequenced in a study of human T cells and chemical hapten exposure. As for time point: pre-sensitization, week 0. Treatment defined: therapeutic diphenylcyclopropenone sensitization with weekly scalp DPC. MiXCR, run by TCRdb on the RACE reads, gives a single entry per CDR3 protein. The profile shows more than 300,000 distinct CDR3 sequences, 5.5% of them singletons. The sample consisted of whole blood, taken in connection with sensitization to the hapten diphenylcyclopropenone (DPC). The source of these receptors is a woman younger than 30 with alopecia areata. Some clones in this sample may be carry-over from other donors' samples.

The chain carries TRBV4-1 and TRBJ2-4; D gene unclear. Germline V gene sequence: CDR1 MGHRA, CDR2 YSYEKL. CDR3 size: 13 residues. V was trimmed by 3 bases and J by 7 bases, leaving 10 bases between them. The CDR3: CASSQDPDNIQYF. The CDR3, as DNA: TGCGCCAGCAGCCAGGACCCGGACAACATTCAGTACTTC.

This clonotype was detected ten times or more. This CDR3 reads CASSLARTSTDTQYF. DNA of the CDR3: TGCGCCAGCAGCTTGGCAAGGACTAGCACAGATACGCAGTATTTT. The chain joins TRBV5-1 to TRBJ2-3; tentative D call: TRBD2 (5 bases). V dropped 0 bases and J dropped 0 bases, with 8 bases sitting between them. The CDR3 extends over 15 amino acids. Germline CDR1 reads SGHRS; CDR2 reads YFSETQ.

The V and J genes are TRBV12-3 or TRBV12-4 and TRBJ2-3, with unresolved D. V dropped 2 bases and J dropped 2 bases, with 8 bases sitting between them. This CDR3 has 14 residues. The CDR3 nucleotides read TGTGCCAGCAGTTTAAATTATGACACAGATACGCAGTATTTT. This encodes CASSLNYDTDTQYF.

This clonotype has at least ten counts. This chain links TRBV7-8 with TRBJ1-1, with D unresolved. V was clipped by 1 base and J by 3 bases, with 6 bases between them. This CDR3 spans 13 amino acids. Germline values: CDR1 SGHVS, CDR2 FQNEAQ. The CDR3 protein is CASSLVEHTEAFF. CDR3 nucleotide sequence: TGTGCCAGCAGCTTAGTGGAGCACACTGAAGCTTTCTTT.

The chain couples TRBV11-3 to TRBJ2-3, with 11 bases that match TRBD2. The CDR3 runs to 19 residues. V dropped 2 bases and J dropped 0; count of bases not matched to a gene: 10. Germline V gives CDR1 SGHNT, CDR2 YENEEA. CDR3: CASSLKGLRLAGSTDTQYF. The CDR3 DNA reads as TGTGCCAGCAGCTTAAAGGGGTTAAGACTAGCGGGGAGCACAGATACGCAGTATTTT.

This clonotype was seen at least ten times. The rearrangement joins TRBV7-2 to TRBJ2-3, with 13 bases fitting TRBD2. The CDR3 spans 16 residues. CDR1 SGHTA and CDR2 FQGNSA come from the germline V gene. Trimming took 1 base from V and 3 from J; bases not matched to a gene: 1. The CDR3 DNA reads as TGTGCCAGCAGCTTAGGGGGACTAGCGGGGACAGATACGCAGTATTTT. Amino acid sequence: CASSLGGLAGTDTQYF.

This clonotype was seen only a few times. The rearrangement joins TRBV7-9 to TRBJ2-1, with TRBD2 matching 12 bases. The V segment lost 6 bases and the J segment 0 bases; nucleotides outside the gene matches: 3. This CDR3 has 16 amino acids. The germline V gene has CDR1 SEHNR and CDR2 FQNEAQ (reference sequence). The CDR3 spells CASRASGGASYNEQFF. CDR3 DNA sequence: TGTGCCAGCAGGGCTAGCGGGGGGGCCTCCTACAATGAGCAGTTCTTC.

This clonotype was counted many times. The genes are TRBV3-1 and TRBJ2-2, with 14 bases matching TRBD2. Looked up from germline, CDR1 is LGHDT and CDR2 is YNNKEL (reference sequence). The CDR3 length is 16 residues. Germline trimming cut 4 bases from V and 5 bases from J; bases unmatched to any gene: 3. The CDR3 protein is CASSPRTSGGTGELFF. DNA for the CDR3: TGTGCCAGCAGCCCCCGGACTAGCGGGGGGACCGGGGAGCTGTTTTTT. Complete variable domain (other parts from reference TRBV3-1 and TRBJ2-2): DTAVSQTPKYLVTQMGNDKSIKCEQNLGHDTMYWYKQDSKKFLKIMFSYNNKELIINETVPNRFSPKSPDKAHLNLHINSLELGDSAVYFCASSPRTSGGTGELFFGEGSRLTVL.

This clonotype was counted a few times. This chain joins TRBV20-1 and TRBJ1-1, with a possible D match to TRBD1 (6 bases). The CDR3 is made up of 14 amino acids. V was cut by 4 bases and J by 1 base, with 13 bases left in between. CDR1 and CDR2 (germline): DFQATT, SNEGSKA (reference sequence). CDR3 sequence reads: CSAKSGGPNTEAFF. For the CDR3, the DNA is TGCAGTGCTAAGTCGGGGGGCCCGAACACTGAAGCTTTCTTT.

The chain uses TRBV6-1 and TRBJ2-7, with D tentatively TRBD1 or TRBD2 (5 bases each). Germline V gene lookup returns CDR1 MNHNS and CDR2 SASEGT. The CDR3 sequence is 16 residues long. The V end was cut by 2 bases, the J end by 0 bases, with 14 bases between. The CDR3 is CASSEYFGTDSYEQYF. The CDR3 DNA is TGTGCCAGCAGTGAATATTTTGGGACGGACTCCTACGAGCAGTACTTC.

This clonotype was counted ten times or more. The chain links TRBV7-9 to TRBJ2-7; either TRBD1 or TRBD2 may fit D (6 bases each). The CDR3 length is 15 residues. With 5 bases removed from V and 2 bases from J, the gap between germline ends came to 16 bases. Germline V gives CDR1 SEHNR, CDR2 FQNEAQ (reference sequence). Here the CDR3 DNA reads TGTGCCAGCAGCCCGCTTGGGGGGCCGACCTACGAGCAGTACTTC. The encoded protein is CASSPLGGPTYEQYF.

The CDR3 DNA reads TGTGCCAGCAGTTTCCAGACTAGCGGGTCAGAGACCCAGTACTTC. Translated: CASSFQTSGSETQYF. J is TRBJ2-5 and V is TRBV28, with 10 nucleotides matching TRBD2. Germline lookup yields CDR1 MDHEN and CDR2 SYDVKM. This CDR3 is built from 15 residues. The V and J ends lost 3 bases and 4 bases, in that order; junction bases with no gene match: 5. The variable domain in full, with the rest retrieved from reference TRBV28 and TRBJ2-5, is DVKVTQSSRYLVKRTGEKVFLECVQDMDHENMFWYRQDPGLGLRLIYFSYDVKMKEKGDIPEGYSVSREKKERFSLILESASTNQTSMYLCASSFQTSGSETQYFGPGTRLLVL.

V usage is TRBV7-2 and J usage is TRBJ2-5; 9 bases match TRBD2. The CDR3 is 16 amino acids. J lost 4 bases, V lost 1 base, and 7 bases had no gene match. The germline gives CDR1 SGHTA, CDR2 FQGNSA. This CDR3 reads CASSLGGGLAGETQYF. The CDR3, as DNA: TGTGCCAGCAGCTTAGGAGGGGGACTAGCCGGAGAGACCCAGTACTTC.

This clonotype appeared many times. This chain uses TRBV5-1 with TRBJ1-4, with TRBD1 matching 10 bases. CDR1 is SGHRS, CDR2 YFSETQ, per germline. With 4 bases clipped from V and 7 bases from J, the junction kept 7 bases outside the gene matches. This CDR3 region has 15 residues. The CDR3 DNA reads TGCGCCAGCAGCGCGGACAGGGGGATGGTTGAAAAACTGTTTTTT. Residues: CASSADRGMVEKLFF.

The sample holds many counts of this clonotype. The V call is TRBV18, the J call TRBJ1-3; D remains unclear. The V end lost 3 bases, the J end lost 7 bases, and 16 bases lay between the germline ends. This CDR3 is built from 15 residues. The V gene's germline CDR1 is KGHSH and CDR2 LQKENI. CDR3: CASSPGGGIGNTIYF. The CDR3 DNA sequence: TGTGCCAGCTCACCGGGTGGTGGCATCGGTAACACCATATATTTT.

The rearrangement joins TRBV24-1 to TRBJ2-1, with 13 bases that match TRBD2. CDR1 and CDR2 (germline): KGHDR, SFDVKD. The CDR3 is made up of 15 amino acids. The junction had 2 bases not matched to a gene; V was cut back by 4 bases and J by 6 bases. The CDR3 DNA reads TGTGCCACCAGTGAGGGGACTAGCGGGGCCAATGAGCAGTTCTTC. It is translated as CATSEGTSGANEQFF.

Ten or more counts support this clonotype. The V call is TRBV20-1, the J call TRBJ1-1; no clear D. Germline V gene lookup returns CDR1 DFQATT and CDR2 SNEGSKA (reference sequence). The V and J ends lost 3 bases and 0 bases respectively, with 8 bases between them. This CDR3 contains 13 residues. The DNA for the CDR3 is TGCAGTGCTAGGGGCCCCCTGAACACTGAAGCTTTCTTT. This gives the protein CSARGPLNTEAFF.

The genes are TRBV6-2 or TRBV6-3 and TRBJ2-5; TRBD1 might be the D (6 bases). V shed 9 bases and J shed 2 bases, with 22 bases lying between them. Germline CDR1 reads MNHEY; CDR2 reads SVGEGT. CDR3 length: 16 amino acids. CDR3 in DNA: TGTGCCAGGAAATACCCCCCTTCAGACAGGCAAGAGACCCAGTACTTC. Translation gives CARKYPPSDRQETQYF.

The CDR3: CASSIWLKNIQYF. Here the CDR3 DNA reads TGTGCCAGTAGTATATGGCTCAAAAACATTCAGTACTTC. The chain recombines TRBV19 with TRBJ2-4, with D hard to call. The ends were cut back, 2 bases at V and 3 bases at J, with 5 bases in the middle. CDR1 LNHDA and CDR2 SQIVND come from the germline V gene (reference sequence). The CDR3 runs to 13 residues.

This chain uses TRBV7-6 with TRBJ2-2; 7 bases map to TRBD1. This CDR3 is built from 16 residues. Germline lookup yields CDR1 SGHVS and CDR2 FNYEAQ. Trimming cost V 0 bases and J 7 bases; bases outside gene matches: 8. The CDR3 sequence: CASSLAGDRVGGELFF. In nucleotides, the CDR3 is TGTGCCAGCAGCTTAGCGGGAGACAGGGTCGGCGGGGAGCTGTTTTTT.

The gene calls are TRBV5-6 and TRBJ2-7, with unresolved D. Deletions cut 4 bases from V and 6 bases from J, with 14 bases between. The germline V gene encodes CDR1 SGHDT and CDR2 YYEEEE. The CDR3 sequence is 13 residues long. The CDR3 protein is CASSPGDFGEQYF. CDR3 sequence (DNA): TGTGCCAGCAGCCCCGGAGACTTCGGCGAGCAGTACTTC.

As concerns this clonotype: The conserved closing phenylalanine or tryptophan is absent in this CDR3, likely reflecting a read error. V and J are TRBV28 and TRBJ2-1; 7 bases fit TRBD1. J gave up 4 bases and V 5 bases, and 8 bases lay outside the gene matches. CDR1 is MDHEN, CDR2 SYDVKM, per germline. The CDR3 covers 15 residues. The CDR3 loop reads CASSRTTGHYNEQFL. The CDR3 region has the DNA TGTGCCAGCAGTCGAACGACAGGGCATTACAATGAGCAGTTCTTA.

V is TRBV2 and J is TRBJ1-2; D unclear. The length of the CDR3 is 15 residues. The germline CDR1 and CDR2 sequences are SNHLY and FYNNEI. The V and J ends lost 9 bases and 3 bases respectively, with 20 bases between them. Here the CDR3 reads CASRLRALVDYGYTF. As DNA, the CDR3 is TGTGCCAGTAGACTCCGGGCGTTAGTTGACTATGGCTACACCTTC.

The chain has TRBV24-1 and TRBJ1-5; D gene unclear. Germline lookup yields CDR1 KGHDR and CDR2 SFDVKD. The CDR3 totals 12 residues. V was pared by 5 bases and J by 5 bases, with 6 bases between. The CDR3 loop is CATSGNDQPQHF. The CDR3 nucleotides are TGTGCCACCAGTGGCAATGATCAGCCCCAGCATTTT.

The genes are TRBV10-3 and TRBJ2-7; TRBD2 matches at 11 bases. V lost 6 bases and J lost 1; bases outside the gene matches: 2. The CDR3 sequence is 14 residues long. CDR1 and CDR2 from the germline V gene are ENHRY and SYGVKD. The CDR3 spells CAIRASGGSYEQYF. The CDR3 DNA reads as TGTGCCATCAGGGCTAGCGGGGGGTCCTACGAGCAGTACTTC.

This clonotype came up many times. The V call is TRBV2, the J call TRBJ2-7; tentative D call: TRBD1 (5 bases). Germline assignment: CDR1 SNHLY and CDR2 FYNNEI. This CDR3 is built from 13 residues. The ends were cut back, 3 bases at V and 5 bases at J, with 11 bases in the middle. The CDR3 DNA reads TGTGCCAGCAGTGAGCAGGGCACGGACGAGCAGTACTTC. Translation gives CASSEQGTDEQYF.

This clonotype has at least ten counts. V is TRBV3-1 and J is TRBJ2-2, with 14 bases lining up with TRBD2. V dropped 4 bases and J dropped 2; count of bases not matched to a gene: 9. Germline-derived CDR1 and CDR2 are LGHDT and YNNKEL (reference sequence). The CDR3 consists of 19 residues. The CDR3 sequence is CASSPEGLAGAFNTGELFF. The CDR3 DNA sequence: TGTGCCAGCAGCCCGGAGGGACTAGCGGGGGCTTTTAACACCGGGGAGCTGTTTTTT.

This clonotype was seen many times. This sequence joins TRBV5-1 and TRBJ2-7, with D perhaps matching TRBD2 (7 bases). Germline V CDR1 and CDR2: SGHRS, YFSETQ. This CDR3 contains 16 residues. Trimming shortened V by 3 bases and J by 6 bases, and 22 bases separated the two germline ends. This CDR3 reads CASSSSLLGGAAEQYF. The CDR3 bases are TGCGCCAGCAGCTCGTCCCTCTTGGGGGGGGCCGCCGAGCAGTACTTC.

This clonotype has a count of ten or more. V and J are TRBV12-3 or TRBV12-4 and TRBJ2-3, with 7 bases identical to TRBD1. This CDR3 has 16 amino acids. With V trimmed by 5 bases and J by 3 bases, 11 bases remained unmatched. CDR3 nucleotides: TGTGCCAGCAGTCCCCGCAGGGGGACGATGACAGATACGCAGTATTTT. It specifies CASSPRRGTMTDTQYF.